The present entry profiles one T cell receptor (beta chain) with its context. Its antigen remains unidentified. UMIs and sample barcodes were carried by the TCR alpha and TCR beta cDNA libraries that 5'RACE produced using constant-segment primers. TCRdb processed the 5' RACE reads anew with MiXCR; each CDR3 protein has one entry. The repertoire includes over 250,000 distinct CDR3 sequences, more than 15% of them detected once, and 22% sits in the top ten. The source of the sample is a study of T-cell memory formation after mild COVID-19. Study-wide results and limits: Those CD4+ clones that contracted were mainly in CM and EM (CD8+ ones in EMRA). Confirmation was lacking for SARS-CoV-2 specificity of second-wave clones that peaked on day 37. Later expanders leaned CD4+, whereas clones that contracted between day 15 and 85 were balanced CD4/CD8.

The sample was PBMCs or a T cell subset sorted from them (not recorded which). This TCR came from a young man who had mild COVID-19 (a few samples of this study predate the infection). Cell type and time point are not known.

CDR3 bases: TGTGCCAGCAGTATCCTGGACAGGGGCCCTGAAGCTTTCTTT. Amino acid sequence: CASSILDRGPEAFF. The chain employs TRBV7-8 and TRBJ1-1, with 9 bases identical to TRBD1. The CDR3 contains 14 residues. Germline trimming cut 6 bases from V and 6 bases from J; bases unmatched to any gene: 8. Germline assignment: CDR1 SGHVS and CDR2 FQNEAQ.